This T cell receptor beta chain was recovered during a study of shared clonotypes between healthy human individuals. Each subset's genomic DNA was shared equally among a number of immunoSEQ plates. Sorted-subset replicate PCRs used 200 ng of genomic DNA. This amount corresponded to approximately 30,000 T cell genomes. Repertoires were generated with immunoSEQ multiplex PCR, while TCRdb's copy carries only in-frame clones and drops some. Here the sample spans some 2,000,000 clones, approximately 95% being singletons. Comment on this clone: Its cognate antigen is unknown.

The CDR3 consists of 14 residues. Study outcomes and limitations: Naive CD4 clonotypes overlapped across a handful of donors at roughly 4.5%.

Naivety among CD8 cells was defined by CD45RO negativity and positive CCR7 selection, thereby excluding terminally differentiated effector memory CD45RA+ cells. Input material: naive CD8+ T cells sorted from blood. J is TRBJ2-1 and V is TRBV21-1. TRBV21-1 is a known pseudogene. The sequence was collected from a man between 18 and 29 years old in good health. The CDR3 DNA is TGTGCCAGCAGCAAAGGTGGGGACGGCCACGAGCAGTTCTTC. Amino acid sequence: CASSKGGDGHEQFF.